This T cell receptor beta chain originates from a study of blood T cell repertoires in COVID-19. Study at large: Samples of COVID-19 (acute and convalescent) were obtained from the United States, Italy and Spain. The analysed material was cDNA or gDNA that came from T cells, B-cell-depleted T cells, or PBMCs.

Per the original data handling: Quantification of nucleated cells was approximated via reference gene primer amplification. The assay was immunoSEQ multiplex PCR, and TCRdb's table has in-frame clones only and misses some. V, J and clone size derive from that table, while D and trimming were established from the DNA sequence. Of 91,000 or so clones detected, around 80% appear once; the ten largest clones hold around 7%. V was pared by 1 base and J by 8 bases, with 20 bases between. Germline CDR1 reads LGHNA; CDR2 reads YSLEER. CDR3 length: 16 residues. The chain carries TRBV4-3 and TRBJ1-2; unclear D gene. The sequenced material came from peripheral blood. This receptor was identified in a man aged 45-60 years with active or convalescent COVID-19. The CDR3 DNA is TGCGCCAGCAGCCAAGGGGTGGCACACTTGGGAGAGGGCTACACCTTC. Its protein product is CASSQGVAHLGEGYTF.